The 8 T cell receptor beta chains listed next were all sequenced from one sample in a study of T-cell memory formation after mild COVID-19. TCRdb redid the calling of the 5' RACE reads with MiXCR, one entry per CDR3 protein. Counted here are around 310,000 distinct CDR3 sequences, around a fifth occurring once; the ten biggest clones make up 21%. The specimen sequenced was PBMCs or a T cell subset sorted from them (not recorded which). All receptors derive from a young man who had mild COVID-19 (a few samples of this study predate the infection). Cell type and time point are not known.

This clonotype has more than one count but fewer than ten. This sequence joins TRBV28 and TRBJ1-2; 9 bases agree with TRBD1. Per the germline V gene, CDR1 is MDHEN and CDR2 is SYDVKM. Unmatched junction bases numbered 9, after V lost 6 bases and J lost 4 bases. The CDR3 sequence is 15 residues long. The CDR3 nucleotides are TGTGCCAGCAGCCGAGGGAACAGGGGGCTCTATGGCTACACCTTC. Protein: CASSRGNRGLYGYTF.

In the case of this clonotype: An end of the junction differs from the germline gene, which may be a read error. The chain recombines TRBV15 with TRBJ1-4, with D hard to call. The CDR3 length is 13 residues. Germline lookup yields CDR1 LNHNV and CDR2 YYDKDF (reference sequence). The CDR3 DNA sequence: TGTGCCACCAGCAGAGACCTACGGGAAAAACTGATTTTT. Amino acids: CATSRDLREKLIF.

The chain links TRBV4-3 to TRBJ1-5; D remains unclear. Trimming removed 4 bases at V and 6 bases at J, with 10 bases between. Germline V CDR1 and CDR2: LGHNA, YSLEER. The CDR3 sequence is 13 residues long. The CDR3 loop reads CASSLQLGQPQHF. For the CDR3, the DNA is TGCGCCAGCAGCCTCCAATTAGGTCAGCCCCAGCATTTT.

The table lists this clonotype with a few counts. The V and J genes are TRBV4-1 and TRBJ1-2; the match to TRBD1 covers 10 bases. This CDR3 is 14 amino acids long. From germline, CDR1 is MGHRA and CDR2 YSYEKL. Germline trimming cut 0 bases from V and 6 bases from J; bases unmatched to any gene: 1. The CDR3 loop is CASSQEGTGDGYTF. For the CDR3, the DNA is TGCGCCAGCAGCCAAGAGGGGACAGGGGATGGCTACACCTTC.

In this sample, this clonotype turned up a few times. This chain joins TRBV6-2 or TRBV6-3 and TRBJ1-2; a weak D match, TRBD1 (6 bases). CDR3 length equals 14 residues. V lost 7 bases to trimming and J lost 3 bases, with 15 bases between them. Germline V CDR1 and CDR2: MNHEY, SVGEGT. This chain's CDR3 is CASIADSEDYGYTF. The CDR3 coding sequence is TGTGCCAGCATTGCGGACAGCGAAGACTATGGCTACACCTTC.

The CDR3 loop is CASSRGGATGELFF. The CDR3, as DNA: TGTGCCAGCAGCCGCGGGGGGGCGACCGGGGAGCTGTTTTTT. The V gene is TRBV27, the J gene TRBJ2-2; 9 bases are a match to TRBD2. The V segment lost 6 bases and the J segment 5 bases; nucleotides outside the gene matches: 4. Germline values: CDR1 MNHEY, CDR2 SMNVEV (reference sequence). The CDR3 totals 14 residues.

This clonotype was recorded a few times. This chain links TRBV12-3 or TRBV12-4 with TRBJ1-3; no clear D gene. There are 15 residues in the CDR3. Trimming shortened V by 10 bases and J by 0 bases, and 16 bases separated the two germline ends. CDR3 amino acids: CATLKSAASGNTIYF. In DNA form, the CDR3 reads TGTGCCACCCTGAAGTCGGCAGCCTCTGGAAACACCATATATTTT.

This clonotype was seen a handful of times. The J gene is TRBJ2-1, the V gene TRBV20-1, with 13 bases matching TRBD2. Germline assignment: CDR1 DFQATT and CDR2 SNEGSKA (reference sequence). V dropped 5 bases and J dropped 9; count of bases not matched to a gene: 7. The CDR3 is made up of 14 amino acids. CDR3 coding DNA: TGCAGTGCTCGAAGTGGACTAGCGGGGGTTGAGCAGTTCTTC. Protein product: CSARSGLAGVEQFF.